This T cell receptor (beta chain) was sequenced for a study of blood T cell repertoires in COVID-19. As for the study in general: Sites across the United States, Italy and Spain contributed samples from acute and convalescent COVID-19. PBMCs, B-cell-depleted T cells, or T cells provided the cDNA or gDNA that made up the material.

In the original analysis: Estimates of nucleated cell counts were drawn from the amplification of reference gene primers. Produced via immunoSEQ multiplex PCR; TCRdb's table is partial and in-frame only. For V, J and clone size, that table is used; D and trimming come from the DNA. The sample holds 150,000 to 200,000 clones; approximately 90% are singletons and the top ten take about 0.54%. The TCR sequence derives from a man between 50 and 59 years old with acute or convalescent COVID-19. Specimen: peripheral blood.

The CDR3 protein is CASSLGEASYNEQFF. CDR3 nucleotides: TGCGCCAGCAGCTTGGGGGAGGCTTCCTACAATGAGCAGTTCTTC. The V and J genes are TRBV5-1 and TRBJ2-1; maybe TRBD2 (6 bases). This CDR3 comprises 15 residues. Trimming shortened V by 0 bases and J by 1 base, and 8 bases separated the two germline ends. The germline V gene has CDR1 SGHRS and CDR2 YFSETQ.